This T cell receptor beta chain was recovered during a study of vaccination and CD4 T cells after COVID-19. Background on the study: The stimulating agents, overlapping spike peptides, came from SARS-CoV-2, HCoV-NL63, HCoV-OC43 and HCoV-229E.

Treatment: roughly 10-day PBMC culture with coronavirus spike peptide pools or control peptides (ViraFEST assay). ViraFEST stimulated the growth of antigen-specific T cells using peptide pools and subsequently profiled their TCRs by sequencing. About this clonotype itself: As yet, its antigen is unknown.

The V and J ends lost 8 bases and 1 base respectively, with 11 bases between them. The CDR3 contains 14 residues. In germline, CDR1 is SGHAT, CDR2 FQDESV (reference sequence). Sequencing of DNA taken from cultured CD4+ T cells relied on the Oncomine TCR Beta short-read assay. Genomic DNA was isolated from CD4+ T cells that had been cultured. TCRdb recomputed calls from the PCR reads with MiXCR, one row per CDR3 protein. The table lists about 11,000 distinct CDR3 sequences, around two thirds of them singletons, with less than 9% in the top ten. The clonotype was recovered from a human donor who had recovered from COVID-19. Sequencing input: CD4+ T cells from blood, cultured in vitro. V gene TRBV11-1 combines with J gene TRBJ2-2; a possible D gene is TRBD1 (6 bases). The CDR3 protein is CASDRYQNTGELFF. CDR3 bases: TGTGCCAGCGACAGGTACCAGAACACCGGGGAGCTGTTTTTT. Full variable domain (remainder filled in from reference TRBV11-1 and TRBJ2-2): EAEVAQSPRYKITEKSQAVAFWCDPISGHATLYWYRQILGQGPELLVQFQDESVVDDSQLPKDRFSAERLKGVDSTLKIQPAELGDSAMYLCASDRYQNTGELFFGEGSRLTVL.